The next 28 T cell receptor beta chains were all read from a single sample in a study of beta chain features in type 1 diabetes. Findings and limits, study-wide: Significant though moderate, a shortening of TCRB CDR3s appeared in all four CD4+ subsets of Type 1 diabetes patients.

The study reverse transcribed the entire isolated RNA, so it sequenced expressed TCRB transcripts. This table comes from immunoSEQ multiplex PCR, and its TCRdb copy is limited to in-frame clones, with some not included. Of about 280,000 clones in the sample, approximately 15% were seen once. Their antigen targets remain unknown. Sequencing was done on a sample of naive CD4+ T cells from blood. The receptors here all came from a man between 18 and 35 years old with type 1 diabetes.

This clone has more than one count but fewer than ten. This rearrangement joins TRBV7-2 to TRBJ2-1; 10 positions match TRBD1. Germline V gives CDR1 SGHTA, CDR2 FQGNSA. V was pared by 3 bases and J by 8 bases, with 4 bases of the junction left unmatched. The CDR3 sequence is 14 residues long. In nucleotides, the CDR3 is TGTGCCAGCAGCTTCAAGACAGGGGGCCATGAGCAGTTCTTC. Translating it yields CASSFKTGGHEQFF.

This clone was detected only a few times. The chain is built from TRBV20-1 and TRBJ2-1; the D gene is possibly TRBD2 (5 bases). The germline CDR1 and CDR2 sequences are DFQATT and SNEGSKA (reference sequence). The CDR3 is 11 amino acids. V shed 6 bases and J shed 11 bases, with 14 bases lying between them. CDR3 protein: CSAQPGLQQFF. CDR3 DNA sequence: TGCAGTGCCCAACCGGGATTACAGCAGTTCTTC.

There are a few counts of this clone. CDR3 protein: CASASGGSGNTDTQYF. For the CDR3, the DNA is TGTGCCAGCGCCTCGGGAGGGAGCGGGAACACAGATACGCAGTATTTT. This sequence joins TRBV18 and TRBJ2-3; 8 bases line up with TRBD2. J was trimmed by 2 bases and V by 8 bases; bases with no gene match: 12. The CDR3 runs to 16 residues. CDR1 is KGHSH, CDR2 LQKENI, per germline.

This chain connects TRBV28 to TRBJ2-7, with D perhaps matching TRBD2 (6 bases). The CDR3 length is 13 residues. CDR1 and CDR2 (germline): MDHEN, SYDVKM. V was cut by 2 bases and J by 9 bases, with 14 bases left in between. CDR3 loop: CASSLPTPGGQYF. As DNA, the CDR3 is TGTGCCAGCAGTTTACCGACTCCCGGGGGGCAGTACTTC.

This sequence joins TRBV5-1 and TRBJ2-1; D remains unclear. V was clipped by 4 bases and J by 0 bases, with 17 bases between them. Germline V lookup: CDR1 SGHRS, CDR2 YFSETQ. CDR3 length equals 17 residues. For the CDR3, the DNA is TGCGCCAGCAGCCCTCCTGGCCAGGATGGCTCCTACAATGAGCAGTTCTTC. Amino acids: CASSPPGQDGSYNEQFF.

The table lists this clone with a few counts. The chain combines TRBV27 with TRBJ2-2; no firm D call. The CDR3 totals 12 residues. V dropped 8 bases and J dropped 4 bases, with 8 bases sitting between them. The germline gives CDR1 MNHEY, CDR2 SMNVEV (reference sequence). The CDR3 here is CASRQLTGELFF. Written as DNA, the CDR3 is TGTGCCAGCCGTCAACTCACCGGGGAGCTGTTTTTT.

This clone occurred a few times. This sequence joins TRBV15 and TRBJ2-4; D is perhaps TRBD1 (7 bases). Per germline, CDR1 LNHNV and CDR2 YYDKDF (reference sequence). This CDR3 is 19 amino acids long. V was cut by 8 bases and J by 2 bases, with 28 bases left in between. In nucleotides, the CDR3 is TGTGCCACCTACGGTCAGGGGGGCCGTTTGTATCGGACCAAAAACATTCAGTACTTC. This translates into CATYGQGGRLYRTKNIQYF. Filled out from reference TRBV15 and TRBJ2-4, the complete variable domain reads DAMVIQNPRYQVTQFGKPVTLSCSQTLNHNVMYWYQQKSSQAPKLLFHYYDKDFNNEADTPDNFQSRRPNTSFCFLDIRSPGLGDTAMYLCATYGQGGRLYRTKNIQYFGAGTRLSVL.

This clone was seen a handful of times. V is TRBV27 and J is TRBJ2-6, with 8 bases aligning to TRBD1. Germline lookup yields CDR1 MNHEY and CDR2 SMNVEV (reference sequence). This CDR3 has 18 amino acids. Losses at the gene ends were 2 bases for V and 0 bases for J; bases not matched to a gene: 6. The CDR3 protein is CASSLLSGGRSGANVLTF. In DNA form, the CDR3 reads TGTGCCAGCAGTTTACTGTCAGGGGGCCGCTCTGGGGCCAACGTCCTGACTTTC.

The chain links TRBV18 to TRBJ1-1; possible D gene TRBD1, 6 bases. The CDR3 length is 14 residues. Germline V gene data show CDR1 as KGHSH and CDR2 as LQKENI. V was cut by 4 bases and J by 5 bases, with 14 bases left in between. The CDR3 region is CASSRGWQGTEAFF. The CDR3 DNA sequence: TGTGCCAGCTCACGGGGCTGGCAGGGGACTGAAGCTTTCTTT.

The chain joins TRBV4-1 to TRBJ2-3; 10 bases agree with TRBD2. Per germline, CDR1 MGHRA and CDR2 YSYEKL. CDR3 length: 15 residues. The V and J ends lost 2 bases and 5 bases, in that order; junction bases with no gene match: 4. The CDR3 loop is CASSQIAGGQDTQYF. In DNA, the CDR3 is TGCGCCAGCAGCCAAATAGCGGGGGGACAAGATACGCAGTATTTT.

The V call is TRBV4-1, the J call TRBJ2-5, with a tentative D call TRBD1 (5 bases). V dropped 1 base and J dropped 2 bases, with 8 bases sitting between them. The CDR3 loop spans 14 amino acids. Germline CDR1 and CDR2: MGHRA and YSYEKL. CDR3 amino acids: CASSQADNQETQYF. The CDR3 region has the DNA TGCGCCAGCAGCCAAGCGGACAATCAAGAGACCCAGTACTTC.

Only a few counts were recorded for this clone. The gene calls are TRBV21-1 and TRBJ1-6. TRBV21-1 is deemed a pseudogene. This CDR3 spans 17 amino acids. CDR3 nucleotide sequence: TGTGCCAGCAGCAAAGGACTCGGAGAAAAACTCGCTTCACCCCTCCACTTT. It specifies CASSKGLGEKLASPLHF.

The V and J genes are TRBV30 and TRBJ1-1; D might be TRBD1 (6 bases). The CDR3 contains 12 residues. CDR1 and CDR2 (germline): GTSNPN, SVGIG (reference sequence). The ends were cut back, 3 bases at V and 8 bases at J, with 13 bases in the middle. The CDR3 DNA reads as TGTGCCTGGAGCCTCATGGGGACAGAAGCTTTCTTT. Its translation is CAWSLMGTEAFF.

The rearrangement uses TRBV7-2 and TRBJ2-7; 9 bases are a match to TRBD1. The junction had 6 bases not matched to a gene; V was cut back by 4 bases and J by 2 bases. CDR1 and CDR2 from the germline V gene are SGHTA and FQGNSA. This CDR3 has 15 residues. CDR3 nucleotides: TGTGCCAGCAGCTCGCTACAGGGGGCAGCCTACGAGCAGTACTTC. Translating it yields CASSSLQGAAYEQYF.

CDR3 protein: CASSYVSGITGELFF. In DNA form, the CDR3 reads TGTGCCAGCAGTTACGTTAGCGGGATCACCGGGGAGCTGTTTTTT. V gene TRBV6-5 combines with J gene TRBJ2-2, with 8 bases lining up with TRBD2. Per the germline V gene, CDR1 is MNHEY and CDR2 is SVGAGI. CDR3 length equals 15 residues. Trimming took 2 bases from V and 4 from J; bases not matched to a gene: 3.

The rearrangement joins TRBV9 to TRBJ2-2; D possibly corresponds to TRBD1 (6 bases). Deletions cut 5 bases from V and 4 bases from J, with 12 bases between. CDR3 length equals 14 residues. From germline, CDR1 is SGDLS and CDR2 YYNGEE. The chain's CDR3 is CASRPGQVTGELFF. CDR3 in DNA: TGTGCCAGCAGGCCGGGACAAGTCACCGGGGAGCTGTTTTTT.

This clone was seen more than once but under ten times. V is TRBV2 and J is TRBJ2-2; 12 positions match TRBD2. This CDR3 is 14 amino acids long. Losses at the gene ends were 5 bases for V and 7 bases for J; bases not matched to a gene: 2. In germline, CDR1 is SNHLY, CDR2 FYNNEI. The CDR3 reads CASSPSGGDGELFF. CDR3 DNA: TGTGCCAGCAGTCCTAGCGGGGGGGACGGGGAGCTGTTTTTT.

The chain is built from TRBV23-1 and TRBJ2-7; 7 bases map to TRBD1. TRBV23-1 is noted as an ORF with a role that remains uncertain. J lost 2 bases, V lost 5 bases, and 9 bases had no gene match. CDR3 length: 15 residues. CDR3 in DNA: TGCGCCAGCAGTTTCCCGCAAGGGGGCGCCTACGAGCAGTACTTC. Its protein product is CASSFPQGGAYEQYF.

The chain has TRBV29-1 and TRBJ1-5, with a tentative D call TRBD1 (5 bases). V lost 6 bases to trimming and J lost 3 bases, with 12 bases between them. The CDR3 spans 13 residues. Germline V gene data show CDR1 as SQVTM and CDR2 as ANQGSEA. The CDR3 DNA is TGCAGCGTAGCCGACAGCTACAATCAGCCCCAGCATTTT. This translates into CSVADSYNQPQHF.

The sample holds a few counts of this clone. This chain connects TRBV28 to TRBJ2-1; D is unclear. The CDR3 covers 15 residues. Germline V lookup: CDR1 MDHEN, CDR2 SYDVKM. Deletions cut 1 base from V and 5 bases from J, with 12 bases between. For the CDR3, the DNA is TGTGCCAGCAGTTTATCACGAACAGCCAACAATGAGCAGTTCTTC. As protein: CASSLSRTANNEQFF.

This clone was counted only a few times. The chain is built from TRBV15 and TRBJ2-5; the D gene is possibly TRBD2 (6 bases). Germline CDR1 and CDR2: LNHNV and YYDKDF (reference sequence). This CDR3 contains 16 residues. Trimming took 5 bases from V and 2 from J, leaving 18 bases between them. The DNA of the CDR3 is TGTGCCACCAGCCACCGGGGACTTCCGACACAAGAGACCCAGTACTTC. Protein: CATSHRGLPTQETQYF. Together with reference TRBV15 and TRBJ2-5, the CDR3 gives the full variable domain: DAMVIQNPRYQVTQFGKPVTLSCSQTLNHNVMYWYQQKSSQAPKLLFHYYDKDFNNEADTPDNFQSRRPNTSFCFLDIRSPGLGDTAMYLCATSHRGLPTQETQYFGPGTRLLVL.

This clone was detected a few times. V usage is TRBV5-1 and J usage is TRBJ1-5; maybe TRBD1 (6 bases). Germline CDR1 is SGHRS and CDR2 is YFSETQ. The length of the CDR3 is 15 residues. The germline V and J ends were trimmed by 2 bases and 1 base, with 10 bases remaining between them. The CDR3 bases are TGCGCCAGCAGCTTAATGGGGGCCAGCAATCAGCCCCAGCATTTT. This gives the protein CASSLMGASNQPQHF. The whole variable domain, filled in from reference TRBV5-1 and TRBJ1-5, reads KAGVTQTPRYLIKTRGQQVTLSCSPISGHRSVSWYQQTPGQGLQFLFEYFSETQRNKGNFPGRFSGRQFSNSRSEMNVSTLELGDSALYLCASSLMGASNQPQHFGDGTRLSIL.

This chain joins TRBV2 and TRBJ2-3; no definite D call. This CDR3 has 12 residues. Germline V gene data show CDR1 as SNHLY and CDR2 as FYNNEI. Trimming removed 4 bases at V and 4 bases at J, with 6 bases between. The CDR3 here is CASSVTPDTQYF. CDR3 DNA sequence: TGTGCCAGCAGTGTTACTCCAGATACGCAGTATTTT.

CDR3 DNA: TGTGCCAGCAGTTCACTAAGTACCCAAGCTTTCTTT. It translates to CASSSLSTQAFF. J is TRBJ1-1 and V is TRBV6-6; D is undetermined. CDR1 and CDR2 (germline): MNHNY, SVGAGI (reference sequence). Deletions cut 4 bases from V and 9 bases from J, with 12 bases between. This CDR3 spans 12 amino acids.

The V call is TRBV5-1, the J call TRBJ1-1, with TRBD1 matching 7 bases. The CDR3 runs 14 residues. CDR1 and CDR2 from the germline V gene are SGHRS and YFSETQ. Unmatched junction bases numbered 3, after V lost 3 bases and J lost 1 base. The CDR3 DNA is TGCGCCAGCAGCTCAGGACAGGCGAACACTGAAGCTTTCTTT. Translation: CASSSGQANTEAFF.

A few counts support this clone. The chain couples TRBV4-2 to TRBJ2-5; 11 nucleotides align to TRBD1. This CDR3 has 15 residues. Germline loops: CDR1 LGHNA, CDR2 YNFKEQ. The J segment lost 5 bases and the V segment lost 4 bases, leaving 6 bases of the junction unmatched. CDR3 protein: CASSPQRDRGETQYF. CDR3 nucleotide sequence: TGTGCCAGCAGCCCACAAAGGGACAGGGGGGAGACCCAGTACTTC.

The chain has TRBV4-2 and TRBJ2-6; 9 positions agree with TRBD2. The J segment lost 4 bases and the V segment lost 1 base, leaving 8 bases of the junction unmatched. CDR3 length equals 18 residues. Germline CDR1 and CDR2: LGHNA and YNFKEQ. In DNA form, the CDR3 reads TGTGCCAGCAGCCAAGTTACGGCGGGAGGGTACGGGGCCAACGTCCTGACTTTC. Its translation: CASSQVTAGGYGANVLTF.

CDR3 amino acids: CASNKLGGVTEAFF. Here the CDR3 DNA reads TGTGCCAGCAACAAATTAGGGGGTGTCACTGAAGCTTTCTTT. The chain joins TRBV27 to TRBJ1-1; D might be TRBD1 (6 bases). The CDR3 totals 14 residues. CDR1 and CDR2 (germline): MNHEY, SMNVEV (reference sequence). The V gene lost 7 bases and the J gene lost 4 bases, with 16 bases spanning the gap.